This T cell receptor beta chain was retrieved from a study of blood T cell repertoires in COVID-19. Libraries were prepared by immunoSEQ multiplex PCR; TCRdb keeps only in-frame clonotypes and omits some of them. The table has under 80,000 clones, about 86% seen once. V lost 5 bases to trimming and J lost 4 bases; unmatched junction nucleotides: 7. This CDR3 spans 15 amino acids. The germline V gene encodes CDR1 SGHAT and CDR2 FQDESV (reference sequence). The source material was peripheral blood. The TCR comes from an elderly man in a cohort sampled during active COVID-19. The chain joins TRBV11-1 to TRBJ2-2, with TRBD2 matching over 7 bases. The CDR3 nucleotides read TGTGCCAGCAGCCGTCGCGGGGGTCTCACCGGGGAGCTGTTTTTT. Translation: CASSRRGGLTGELFF.